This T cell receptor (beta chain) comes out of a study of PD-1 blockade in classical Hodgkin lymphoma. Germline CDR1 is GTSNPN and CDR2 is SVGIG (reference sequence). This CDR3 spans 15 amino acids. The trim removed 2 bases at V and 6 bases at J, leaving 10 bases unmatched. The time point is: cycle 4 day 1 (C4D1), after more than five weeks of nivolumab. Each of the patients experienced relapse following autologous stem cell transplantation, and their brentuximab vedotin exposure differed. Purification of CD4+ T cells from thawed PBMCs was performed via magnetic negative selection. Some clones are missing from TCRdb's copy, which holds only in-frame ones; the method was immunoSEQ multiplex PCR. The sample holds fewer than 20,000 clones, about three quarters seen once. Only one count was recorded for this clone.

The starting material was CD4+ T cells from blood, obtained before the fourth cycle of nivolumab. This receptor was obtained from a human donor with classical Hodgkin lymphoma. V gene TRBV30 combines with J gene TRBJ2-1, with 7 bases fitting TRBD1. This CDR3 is CAWSFLRAGGNEQFF. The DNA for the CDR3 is TGTGCCTGGAGTTTCCTGAGGGCAGGGGGCAATGAGCAGTTCTTC. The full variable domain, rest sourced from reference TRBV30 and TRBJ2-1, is SQTIHQWPATLVQPVGSPLSLECTVEGTSNPNLYWYRQAAGRGLQLLFYSVGIGQISSEVPQNLSASRPQDRQFILSSKKLLLSDSGFYLCAWSFLRAGGNEQFFGPGTRLTVL.